This T cell receptor (beta chain) originates from a study of blood T cell repertoires in COVID-19. TCRdb's table, derived via immunoSEQ multiplex PCR, lists solely in-frame clones and lacks some. The sample consists of 110,000 to 150,000 clones, under 85% of them appearing once. Clinical history as reported by participants underpinned cohort assignment. The CDR3 sequence is 15 residues long. V was trimmed by 6 bases and J by 0 bases, leaving 13 bases between them. Germline V gene lookup returns CDR1 MDHEN and CDR2 SYDVKM. The chain carries TRBV28 and TRBJ2-3, with D possibly being TRBD2 (6 bases). The TCR comes from a young woman who had been exposed to COVID-19. Sequenced input: PBMCs or T cells enriched from blood (not recorded which). The CDR3 spells CASSPVGRSTDTQYF. CDR3 sequence (DNA): TGTGCCAGCAGCCCGGTGGGGAGGAGCACAGATACGCAGTATTTT. The whole variable domain, remainder taken from reference TRBV28 and TRBJ2-3, is DVKVTQSSRYLVKRTGEKVFLECVQDMDHENMFWYRQDPGLGLRLIYFSYDVKMKEKGDIPEGYSVSREKKERFSLILESASTNQTSMYLCASSPVGRSTDTQYFGPGTRLTVL.